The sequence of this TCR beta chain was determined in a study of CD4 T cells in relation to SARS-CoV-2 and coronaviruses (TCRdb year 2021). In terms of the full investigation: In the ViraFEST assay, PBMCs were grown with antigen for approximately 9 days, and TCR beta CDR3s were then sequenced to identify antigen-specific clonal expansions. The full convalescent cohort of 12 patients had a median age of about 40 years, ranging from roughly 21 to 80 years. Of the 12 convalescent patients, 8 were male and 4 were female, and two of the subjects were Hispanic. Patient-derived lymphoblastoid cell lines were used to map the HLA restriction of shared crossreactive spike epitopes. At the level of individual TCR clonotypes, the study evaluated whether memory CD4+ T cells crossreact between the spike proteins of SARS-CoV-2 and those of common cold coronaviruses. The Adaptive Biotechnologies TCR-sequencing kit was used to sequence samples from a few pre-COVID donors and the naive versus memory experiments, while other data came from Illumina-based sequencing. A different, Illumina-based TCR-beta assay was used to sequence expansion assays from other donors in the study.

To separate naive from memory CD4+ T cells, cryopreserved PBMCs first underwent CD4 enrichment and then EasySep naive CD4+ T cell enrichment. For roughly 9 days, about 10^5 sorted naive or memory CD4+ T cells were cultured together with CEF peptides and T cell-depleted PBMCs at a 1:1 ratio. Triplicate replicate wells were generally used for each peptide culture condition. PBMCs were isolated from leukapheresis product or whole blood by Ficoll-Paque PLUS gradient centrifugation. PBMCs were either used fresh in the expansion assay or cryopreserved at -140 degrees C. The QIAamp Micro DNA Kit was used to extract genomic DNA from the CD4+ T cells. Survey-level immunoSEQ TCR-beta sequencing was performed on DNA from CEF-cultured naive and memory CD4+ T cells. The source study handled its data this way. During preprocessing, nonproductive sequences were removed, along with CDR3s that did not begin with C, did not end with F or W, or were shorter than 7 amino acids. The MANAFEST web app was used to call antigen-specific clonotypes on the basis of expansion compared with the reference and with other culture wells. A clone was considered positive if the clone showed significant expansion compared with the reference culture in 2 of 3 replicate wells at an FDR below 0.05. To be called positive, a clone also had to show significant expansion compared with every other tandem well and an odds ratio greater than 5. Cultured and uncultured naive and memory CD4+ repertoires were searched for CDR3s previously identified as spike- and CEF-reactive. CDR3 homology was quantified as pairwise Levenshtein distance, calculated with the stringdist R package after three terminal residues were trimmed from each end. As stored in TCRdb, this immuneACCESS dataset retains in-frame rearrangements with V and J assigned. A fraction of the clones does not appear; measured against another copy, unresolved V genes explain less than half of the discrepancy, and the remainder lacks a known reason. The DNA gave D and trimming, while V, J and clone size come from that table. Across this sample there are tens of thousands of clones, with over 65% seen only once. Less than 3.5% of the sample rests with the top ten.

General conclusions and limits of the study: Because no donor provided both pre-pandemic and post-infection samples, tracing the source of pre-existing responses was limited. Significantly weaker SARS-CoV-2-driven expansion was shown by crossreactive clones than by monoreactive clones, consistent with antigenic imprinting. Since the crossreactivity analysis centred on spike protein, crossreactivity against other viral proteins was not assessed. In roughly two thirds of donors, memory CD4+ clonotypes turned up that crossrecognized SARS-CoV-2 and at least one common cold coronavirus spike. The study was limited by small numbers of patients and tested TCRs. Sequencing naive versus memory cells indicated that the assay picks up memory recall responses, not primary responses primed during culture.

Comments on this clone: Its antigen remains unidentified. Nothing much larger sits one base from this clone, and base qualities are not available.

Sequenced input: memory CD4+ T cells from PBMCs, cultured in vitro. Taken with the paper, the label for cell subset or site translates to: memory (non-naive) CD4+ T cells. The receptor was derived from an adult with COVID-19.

The CDR3 has the sequence CASSFGFGTGELFF. The DNA reads as follows: TGTGCCAGCAGCTTCGGGTTTGGGACCGGGGAGCTGTTTTTT. This sequence uses TRBV5-4 and TRBJ2-2; no D gene call is confident. The junction carries 10 bases between V and J, which are trimmed by 2 bases and 5 bases respectively. Taken from the germline V gene (reference sequence), the CDR1 and CDR2 loops are SGHNT and YYREEE. From the cysteine up to the phenylalanine, the CDR3 has a length of 14 residues. Only CDR3 DNA is held: 42 bases, read in frame from base 1.